This T cell receptor (beta chain) was captured in a study of CD8+CD57+ T cells in acquired aplastic anemia. Across the study: Sorted CD4+ plus CD8+ cells gave DNA averaging roughly 3 ug.

Those patients picked for sequencing had displayed CD8+CD57+ cell expansion on flow cytometry. In all patients, the disease was severe acquired aplastic anemia. This clonotype was observed many times. It was genomic DNA that served as the template for profiling TCR beta VDJ and CDR3. TCRdb redid the calling of the reads with MiXCR, one entry per CDR3 protein. The profile shows about 180,000 distinct CDR3 sequences, roughly three fifths of them singletons. This CDR3 has 16 amino acids. Between the trimmed V and J ends, which lost 1 base and 7 bases, there was a span of 14 bases. In germline, CDR1 is MGHRA, CDR2 YSYEKL.

This clonotype originated in a human donor with aplastic anemia. The rearrangement links TRBV4-1 to TRBJ1-6, with D possibly matching TRBD1 (6 bases). Source material: sorted CD4+, CD8+, or CD8+CD57+ T cells (not recorded which) from PBMCs. The CDR3 loop reads CASSQAPGARNSPLHF. The CDR3 DNA sequence: TGCGCCAGCAGCCAAGCCCCGGGGGCCAGGAATTCACCCCTCCACTTT.